One and the same sample provided the 8 T cell receptor beta chains below, sequenced in a study of T cell responses to AZD1222 COVID-19 vaccine (dated by TCRdb to 2020 to 2022). The time point tag for this specimen amounts to: baseline before first vaccination. The method was the immunoSEQ multiplex PCR assay. The immuneACCESS repertoire file appears here via TCRdb, limited to in-frame rearrangements. These files lack a portion of the clones; in checked studies, under half of the deficit traces to unresolved V genes, and the cause of the others is not known. Present in this sample are 100,000 to 150,000 clones, around 90% of which were seen just once. The ten biggest clones cover around 6.1% of the sample. The sample in question was peripheral blood, obtained on day 0 of AZD1222 vaccination. The receptors shown here come from an adult in good health.

The chain links TRBV30 to TRBJ1-6; maybe TRBD1 (5 bases). The CDR3 runs 14 residues. The ends were cut back, 3 bases at V and 10 bases at J, with 16 bases in the middle. From germline, CDR1 is GTSNPN and CDR2 SVGIG (reference sequence). In DNA form, the CDR3 reads TGTGCCTGGAGGGGCAAGGGGCGTATGTCACCCCTCCACTTT. Translated, it gives CAWRGKGRMSPLHF.

This sequence joins TRBV5-4 and TRBJ2-2, with TRBD1 matching 8 bases. This CDR3 spans 16 amino acids. CDR1 and CDR2 from the germline V gene are SGHNT and YYREEE (reference sequence). Trimming removed 4 bases from V and 4 bases from J; junction bases left unmatched: 9. The CDR3 DNA is TGTGCCAGCAGCAATTCCAGGGGGCCTGGCACCGGGGAGCTGTTTTTT. Translated, it gives CASSNSRGPGTGELFF.

This rearrangement joins TRBV4-1 to TRBJ2-7; 7 nucleotides agree with TRBD1. Germline CDR1 and CDR2: MGHRA and YSYEKL. The CDR3 runs to 14 residues. V gave up 2 bases and J gave up 3 bases; unmatched junction bases: 4. The CDR3 nucleotides are TGCGCCAGCAGCCAAAGGGCAGGGGGCTACGAGCAGTACTTC. As protein: CASSQRAGGYEQYF.

The chain links TRBV28 to TRBJ2-3; possibly TRBD2 for D (5 bases). Trimming stripped 4 bases from V and 2 bases from J, with 16 bases between. Germline assignment: CDR1 MDHEN and CDR2 SYDVKM. The CDR3 extends over 16 amino acids. CDR3 DNA sequence: TGTGCCAGCAGTTCCGAGGGCTACCAGATCACAGATACGCAGTATTTT. Its translation is CASSSEGYQITDTQYF.

This clone was detected once. The chain has TRBV10-3 and TRBJ2-7; D is perhaps TRBD1 (8 bases). V lost 11 bases and J 7 bases, leaving 18 bases between the germline ends. The germline V gene has CDR1 ENHRY and CDR2 SYGVKD. This CDR3 has 12 residues. CDR3 in amino acids: CAAGQGGMEQYF. The CDR3 coding sequence is TGTGCCGCCGGACAGGGAGGGATGGAGCAGTACTTC.

The CDR3 DNA is TGTGCCGCCGGCGGGGCAGGGGGGACCCATCAGCCCCAGCATTTT. It codes for CAAGGAGGTHQPQHF. J is TRBJ1-5 and V is TRBV24-1; TRBD1 matches 7 bases. V shed 12 bases, J shed 5 bases, and the junction held 15 bases outside the gene matches. The CDR3 runs to 15 residues. In germline, CDR1 is KGHDR, CDR2 SFDVKD.

V gene TRBV30 combines with J gene TRBJ2-7; weak D call: TRBD1 (6 bases). V gave up 4 bases and J gave up 3 bases, with 10 bases separating them. CDR1 is GTSNPN and CDR2 is SVGIG in the germline V gene (reference sequence). The CDR3 has 12 amino acids. The CDR3 nucleotides read TGTGCCTGGACCTTGGGACACTACGAGCAGTACTTC. Translated, it gives CAWTLGHYEQYF.

V is TRBV27 and J is TRBJ2-7; possibly TRBD2 for D (6 bases). This CDR3 is built from 15 residues. The V and J ends lost 3 bases and 2 bases respectively, with 14 bases between them. CDR1 MNHEY and CDR2 SMNVEV come from the germline V gene (reference sequence). The CDR3 sequence is CASSFSGTPTYEQYF. CDR3 bases: TGTGCCAGCAGTTTCTCCGGGACTCCGACCTACGAGCAGTACTTC.